These 5 T cell receptor beta chains were sequenced from one sample in a study of blood T cell repertoires in COVID-19. Here immunoSEQ multiplex PCR was the method, and the copy in TCRdb shows in-frame clones only, minus some. The sample comprises 100,000 to 150,000 clones, less than 90% of which are singletons, and roughly 6.7% rests with the top ten. Input material: peripheral blood. The receptors here all came from a man aged 80 or over with active or convalescent COVID-19.

V and J are TRBV7-6 and TRBJ1-1; D is perhaps TRBD1 (5 bases). Trimming pared 5 bases from V and 1 base from J, leaving 14 bases between. The CDR3 sequence is 15 residues long. CDR1 and CDR2 from the germline V gene are SGHVS and FNYEAQ. The CDR3 protein is CASSLRVGGNTEAFF. The CDR3 DNA reads as TGTGCCAGCAGCCTACGAGTGGGGGGGAACACTGAAGCTTTCTTT.

The rearrangement links TRBV6-1 to TRBJ1-1; 8 bases map to TRBD1. CDR3 length equals 16 residues. J gave up 1 base and V 0 bases, and 4 bases lay outside the gene matches. Germline CDR1 is MNHNS and CDR2 is SASEGT. CDR3 in DNA: TGTGCCAGCAGTGAAGCGGCCGGGACAGGGAACACTGAAGCTTTCTTT. Protein: CASSEAAGTGNTEAFF.

The rearrangement joins TRBV24-1 to TRBJ2-1; TRBD1 is a possible D gene (6 bases). The ends were cut back, 4 bases at V and 0 bases at J, with 15 bases in the middle. The CDR3 is 17 amino acids. CDR1 is KGHDR and CDR2 is SFDVKD in the germline V gene. This CDR3 reads CATSEMRTASSYNEQFF. DNA of the CDR3: TGTGCCACCAGTGAAATGAGGACAGCCAGCTCCTACAATGAGCAGTTCTTC.

The chain employs TRBV21-1 and TRBJ1-5; TRBD1, as called in the table, went unchecked against the DNA. TRBV21-1 represents a pseudogene. The CDR3 has 15 residues. In nucleotides, the CDR3 is TGTGCCAGCAGCTACACGGCCCCAGGGAATCAGCCCCAGCATTTT. Amino acids: CASSYTAPGNQPQHF.

V and J are TRBV28 and TRBJ1-1; 7 bases fit TRBD1. Germline V gives CDR1 MDHEN, CDR2 SYDVKM. V lost 3 bases and J lost 4; bases outside the gene matches: 5. The CDR3 is made up of 14 amino acids. The CDR3 bases are TGTGCCAGCAGTTTTGACAGGGTTGCCACTGAAGCTTTCTTT. Encoded protein: CASSFDRVATEAFF.